This is a list of T cell receptor beta chains from one sample in a study of blood T cells in healthy people across ages. Each CDR3 protein is one row after TCRdb ran MiXCR on the 5' RACE reads. The sample carries hundreds of thousands of distinct CDR3 sequences, more than 45% recorded once. The source material was blood. These TCRs come from a man aged 25-40 years in good health. Both conserved end residues are part of each CDR3. A D gene is named only where the DNA matches it firmly. The listing skips clone size in some rows; elsewhere it reads once, few, many or a size class.

CDR3 | DNA | J | size | V | D
CSARDRLGLDTQYF | TGCAGTGCTAGAGACAGATTGGGTTTGGATACGCAGTATTTT | TRBJ2-3 | . | TRBV20-1 | .
CSVPTRLAGGNEQFF | TGCAGCGTTCCTACTCGACTAGCGGGAGGGAATGAGCAGTTCTTC | TRBJ2-1 | . | TRBV29-1 | TRBD2
CASSYTGVASGANVRTF | . | TRBJ2-6 | once | TRBV6-5 | .
CASSLGNSGDTKFF | TGTGCTAGCAGCTTAGGTAATAGCGGAGACACTAAGTTCTTC | TRBJ2-1 | few | TRBV7-7 | .
CASSPGTGITYEQYF | TGTGCCTCATCCCCCGGGACAGGGATAACCTACGAGCAGTACTTC | TRBJ2-7 | few | TRBV10-3 | TRBD1
CASSARSVYGYTF | TGTGCCAGCAGCGCTAGGTCGGTCTATGGCTACACCTTC | TRBJ1-2 | . | TRBV7-2 | .
CSASLNQGGIQETQYF | TGCAGTGCTAGTCTGAATCAGGGAGGGATACAAGAGACCCAGTACTTC | TRBJ2-5 | few | TRBV20-1 | TRBD2
CASSALTSTDTQYF | TGTGCCAGCAGCGCCCTGACTAGCACAGATACGCAGTATTTT | TRBJ2-3 | once | TRBV6-5 | .
CASSFFSGQGCEQYF | TGTGCCAGCAGTTTCTTCTCGGGACAGGGTTGTGAGCAGTACTTC | TRBJ2-5 | . | TRBV12-3/TRBV12-4 | TRBD1
CASSFPGRALHF | TGTGCCAGCAGCTTCCCAGGGAGAGCCCTCCACTTT | TRBJ1-6 | . | TRBV7-9 | .
CASSVGGAEEQYF | TGCGCCAGCAGCGTGGGCGGGGCGGAGGAGCAGTACTTC | TRBJ2-4 | . | TRBV5-1 | .
CASSSDGATNEKLFF | TGTGCCAGCAGCTCTGACGGCGCAACTAATGAAAAACTGTTTTTT | TRBJ1-4 | few | TRBV2 | .
CASNPRVGTDTQYF | TGTGCCAGCAATCCCCGGGTAGGCACAGATACGCAGTATTTT | TRBJ2-3 | . | TRBV12-3/TRBV12-4 | .
CASSDGGKRVSYNEQFF | TGTGCCAGCAGTGATGGGGGAAAGCGGGTTTCCTACAATGAGCAGTTCTTC | TRBJ2-1 | . | TRBV2 | .
CASSSGPRSYEQYF | TGTGCCAGCAGCTCGGGACCGAGGAGCTACGAGCAGTACTTC | TRBJ2-7 | . | TRBV7-2 | .
CSASDGLAGAYEQYF | TGCAGTGCTAGTGATGGACTAGCGGGGGCGTACGAGCAGTACTTC | TRBJ2-7 | . | TRBV20-1 | TRBD2
CSARDFRVLRAKETQYF | TGCAGTGCTAGAGATTTTCGGGTTCTAAGAGCTAAGGAGACCCAGTACTTC | TRBJ2-5 | . | TRBV20-1 | .
CSAREQARFNEKLFF | TGCAGTGCTAGAGAGCAGGCGAGGTTTAATGAAAAACTGTTTTTT | TRBJ1-4 | . | TRBV20-1 | .
CASSDGTLPGSTEAFF | TGTGCCAGCAGTGATGGGACACTGCCCGGGAGCACTGAAGCTTTCTTT | TRBJ1-1 | . | TRBV2 | .
CASSQDVSTNYGYTF | TGTGCCAGCAGCCAAGATGTCTCAACAAACTATGGCTACACCTTC | TRBJ1-2 | . | TRBV4-2 | .
CASSPFSPGGPDTQYF | TGTGCCAGCTCACCATTCTCTCCGGGAGGCCCAGATACGCAGTATTTT | TRBJ2-3 | . | TRBV18 | TRBD2
CASLGTETQYF | TGTGCCAGTCTGGGAACAGAGACCCAGTACTTC | TRBJ2-5 | few | TRBV12-3/TRBV12-4 | .
CASRIWGETQYF | TGTGCCAGCAGGATATGGGGAGAGACCCAGTACTTC | TRBJ2-5 | few | TRBV6-1 | .
CSVESEYF | TGCAGCGTTGAGTCGGAGTATTTT | TRBJ2-3 | . | TRBV29-1 | .
CASSRGVPDTQYF | TGTGCCAGCAGCAGAGGGGTTCCAGATACGCAGTATTTT | TRBJ2-3 | . | TRBV12-3/TRBV12-4 | .
CASSQAESSPLHF | TGTGCCAGCAGCCAAGCGGAAAGCTCACCCCTCCACTTT | TRBJ1-6 | . | TRBV4-2 | .
CASSPSTVQTQYF | TGTGCCAGCAGCCCATCGACAGTTCAGACCCAGTACTTC | TRBJ2-5 | . | TRBV14 | .
CASSFTLLLQGAGGYTF | TGTGCCAGCAGCTTCACCCTACTTCTACAGGGGGCTGGTGGCTACACCTTC | TRBJ1-2 | . | TRBV7-9 | TRBD1
CASAKGTSEQFF | TGTGCCAGCGCTAAGGGGACATCTGAGCAGTTCTTC | TRBJ2-1 | . | TRBV6-5 | .
CASARPGQGYEQYF | TGTGCCAGCGCACGACCGGGACAGGGATACGAGCAGTACTTC | TRBJ2-7 | . | TRBV6-1 | TRBD1
CASSLAAPGLAGNEQFF | TGTGCCAGCAGCTTAGCGGCCCCGGGACTAGCGGGGAATGAGCAGTTCTTC | TRBJ2-1 | . | TRBV7-2 | TRBD2
CASPRPGGEQYF | TGTGCCAGCCCGAGACCTGGCGGCGAGCAGTACTTC | TRBJ2-7 | . | TRBV21-1 | .
CSVAVLAGTTDTQYF | TGCAGCGTTGCAGTTCTTGCGGGGACCACAGATACGCAGTATTTT | TRBJ2-3 | . | TRBV29-1 | .
CASSGPVRGYTF | TGTGCCAGCAGTGGACCCGTTCGTGGCTACACCTTC | TRBJ1-2 | . | TRBV6-1 | .
CSIGSGLVDEQFF | TGCAGCATCGGTAGCGGGTTAGTGGATGAGCAGTTCTTC | TRBJ2-1 | . | TRBV29-1 | TRBD2
CASSLGPGGSTDTQYF | TGTGCCAGCAGCTTAGGCCCTGGGGGAAGCACAGATACGCAGTATTTT | TRBJ2-3 | . | TRBV7-2 | .
CSASSGAGGYNEQFF | TGCAGTGCTAGCAGTGGAGCGGGAGGTTACAATGAGCAGTTCTTC | TRBJ2-1 | . | TRBV20-1 | TRBD2
CASSPPGGADIQYF | TGTGCCAGCAGTCCTCCGGGCGGGGCGGACATTCAGTACTTC | TRBJ2-4 | few | TRBV12-3/TRBV12-4 | .
CSARRSGTGDEKLFF | TGCAGTGCTAGGAGGAGTGGGACAGGGGACGAAAAACTGTTTTTT | TRBJ1-4 | . | TRBV20-1 | TRBD1
CASGPSGFRNEQYF | TGCGCCAGTGGTCCTTCGGGGTTCAGGAACGAGCAGTACTTC | TRBJ2-7 | . | TRBV4-3 | .
CSASGSGENEQFF | TGCAGTGCTAGCGGGAGTGGTGAGAATGAGCAGTTCTTC | TRBJ2-1 | . | TRBV20-1 | .
CASSQRGPVYGYTF | TGTGCCAGCAGTCAACGAGGCCCTGTGTATGGCTACACCTTC | TRBJ1-2 | few | TRBV6-6 | .
CASSELYQETQYF | TGTGCCAGCAGTGAACTGTACCAAGAGACCCAGTACTTC | TRBJ2-5 | . | TRBV2 | .
CASSQGQTAYTEAFF | TGTGCCAGCAGCCAAGGGCAGACAGCCTACACTGAAGCTTTCTTT | TRBJ1-1 | . | TRBV3-1 | .
CSARDLRGAKDTQYF | TGCAGTGCTAGAGATCTGAGGGGGGCGAAGGATACGCAGTATTTT | TRBJ2-3 | . | TRBV20-1 | .
CASSESLAGTYEQYF | TGTGCCAGCAGCGAATCACTAGCGGGAACCTACGAGCAGTACTTC | TRBJ2-7 | . | TRBV6-1 | TRBD2
CASSYLPGGSIQYF | TGTGCCAGCAGTTACCTTCCAGGGGGGAGCATTCAGTACTTC | TRBJ2-4 | few | TRBV6-5 | .
CASSYGTGGDEQFF | TGTGCCAGCAGTTACGGGACAGGGGGCGATGAGCAGTTCTTC | TRBJ2-1 | few | TRBV6-2/TRBV6-3 | TRBD1
CASSQGQFYEQYF | TGCGCCAGCAGCCAGGGACAGTTTTACGAGCAGTACTTC | TRBJ2-7 | . | TRBV4-3 | TRBD1
CSAQTGYGTSGIRLYNEQFF | TGCAGTGCCCAGACAGGGTACGGGACTAGCGGGATTCGGCTCTACAATGAGCAGTTCTTC | TRBJ2-1 | . | TRBV20-1 | TRBD2
CSALKDSGANVLTF | TGCAGTGCTCTCAAGGATTCTGGGGCCAACGTCCTGACTTTC | TRBJ2-6 | once | TRBV20-1 | .
CASSRDFQEPQHF | TGCGCCAGCAGTAGGGATTTCCAAGAGCCCCAGCATTTT | TRBJ1-5 | . | TRBV5-1 | .
CSINYNYEQYF | TGCAGCATCAACTACAACTACGAGCAGTACTTC | TRBJ2-7 | . | TRBV29-1 | .
CATSRVDGTGGYTF | TGTGCCACCAGCAGAGTCGATGGGACAGGGGGCTACACCTTC | TRBJ1-2 | . | TRBV15 | TRBD1
CASSFSGRSTGELFF | TGTGCCAGCAGCTTTAGCGGGAGAAGCACCGGGGAGCTGTTTTTT | TRBJ2-2 | . | TRBV7-9 | TRBD2